Following are 32 T cell receptor beta chains from one sample sequenced in a study of blood T cell repertoires in COVID-19. Sequencing was performed with immunoSEQ multiplex PCR; in TCRdb, only in-frame clones are kept and a portion is missing. This sample has more than 65,000 clones; approximately 80% occur once, and the top ten carry less than 6%. Material: peripheral blood. Source of these receptors: a man between 60 and 75 years old with active or convalescent COVID-19.

The sample holds a few counts of this clone. The CDR3 nucleotides read TGTGCCAGCAGCTTAAAGCCTAGCGGAGGAGGGAATGAGCAGTTCTTC. It yields the protein CASSLKPSGGGNEQFF. The rearrangement joins TRBV11-3 to TRBJ2-1, with 7 bases aligning to TRBD2. The V segment lost 2 bases and the J segment 7 bases; nucleotides outside the gene matches: 11. CDR1 is SGHNT, CDR2 YENEEA, per germline. CDR3 length: 16 amino acids.

The V and J genes are TRBV2 and TRBJ2-7; 8 positions agree with TRBD2. With V trimmed by 8 bases and J by 5 bases, 11 bases remained unmatched. Germline V gives CDR1 SNHLY, CDR2 FYNNEI. CDR3 length: 14 residues. In DNA, the CDR3 is TGTGCCAGCCGCGGGGGGACCGGGTCAGACGAGCAGTACTTC. Encoded protein: CASRGGTGSDEQYF. The full variable domain, rest sourced from reference TRBV2 and TRBJ2-7, is EPEVTQTPSHQVTQMGQEVILRCVPISNHLYFYWYRQILGQKVEFLVSFYNNEISEKSEIFDDQFSVERPDGSNFTLKIRSTKLEDSAMYFCASRGGTGSDEQYFGPGTRLTVT.

The chain employs TRBV7-2 and TRBJ1-2; a weak D match, TRBD1 (6 bases). Trimming removed 1 base from V and 4 bases from J, with 10 bases in between. CDR1 SGHTA and CDR2 FQGNSA come from the germline V gene. CDR3 length: 14 amino acids. The CDR3 loop reads CASSLDKGGYGYTF. The CDR3 DNA sequence: TGTGCCAGCAGCTTAGACAAAGGGGGCTATGGCTACACCTTC.

The chain links TRBV7-2 to TRBJ1-3; D uncertain. The CDR3 sequence is 13 residues long. CDR1 and CDR2 from the germline V gene are SGHTA and FQGNSA. Deletions cut 5 bases from V and 10 bases from J, with 15 bases between. In DNA, the CDR3 is TGTGCCAGCAGCCCCAGTGGATACGGGACCATATATTTT. It codes for CASSPSGYGTIYF.

The chain couples TRBV7-9 to TRBJ2-1; 11 positions match TRBD2. The CDR3 length is 18 residues. V lost 1 base to trimming and J lost 3 bases; unmatched junction nucleotides: 8. Looked up from germline, CDR1 is SEHNR and CDR2 is FQNEAQ (reference sequence). For the CDR3, the DNA is TGTGCCAGCAGCTTAGAAGTGACTAGCGGGGCGAACTACAATGAGCAGTTCTTC. Protein: CASSLEVTSGANYNEQFF.

The chain links TRBV5-5 to TRBJ2-3, with D perhaps TRBD1 (5 bases). This CDR3 spans 15 amino acids. Germline V gene data show CDR1 as SGHKS and CDR2 as YYEKEE (reference sequence). V lost 4 bases to trimming and J lost 1 base, with 13 bases between them. CDR3 nucleotide sequence: TGTGCCAGCAGCCCTCATACAGGCCGCACAGATACGCAGTATTTT. This sequence encodes CASSPHTGRTDTQYF.

The chain has TRBV10-3 and TRBJ2-2; D ambiguous. The CDR3 has 16 amino acids. The V gene lost 2 bases and the J gene lost 2 bases, with 12 bases spanning the gap. Germline CDR1 is ENHRY and CDR2 is SYGVKD. The CDR3: CAISENPFLNTGELFF. In nucleotides, the CDR3 is TGTGCCATCAGTGAGAATCCTTTTTTAAACACCGGGGAGCTGTTTTTT.

This chain joins TRBV4-2 and TRBJ1-6; D ambiguous. The V end lost 0 bases, the J end lost 5 bases, and 11 bases lay between the germline ends. Germline-derived CDR1 and CDR2 are LGHNA and YNFKEQ. CDR3 size: 16 residues. The CDR3 loop reads CASSQDWQPHNSPLHF. CDR3 bases: TGTGCCAGCAGCCAAGACTGGCAACCACATAATTCACCCCTCCACTTT.

V gene TRBV29-1 combines with J gene TRBJ2-2, with a weak D call TRBD1 (5 bases). CDR1 and CDR2 from the germline V gene are SQVTM and ANQGSEA. Trimming took 4 bases from V and 0 from J, leaving 6 bases between them. This CDR3 contains 13 residues. The CDR3 protein is CSVGQSNTGELFF. The CDR3 nucleotides are TGCAGCGTTGGACAGTCGAACACCGGGGAGCTGTTTTTT.

The CDR3 region has the DNA TGTGCCAGCAGTTTGGGGGACAGGAACACTGAAGCTTTCTTT. Translating it yields CASSLGDRNTEAFF. This chain uses TRBV6-5 with TRBJ1-1, with 7 bases lining up with TRBD1. CDR1 and CDR2 from the germline V gene are MNHEY and SVGAGI. The V segment lost 4 bases and the J segment 1 base; nucleotides outside the gene matches: 3. This CDR3 has 14 residues.

This sequence joins TRBV10-3 and TRBJ2-7; 15 positions match TRBD2. The CDR3 runs to 19 residues. Germline assignment: CDR1 ENHRY and CDR2 SYGVKD. V shed 0 bases and J 5 bases; nucleotides not matched to a gene: 11. CDR3 nucleotide sequence: TGTGCCATCAGTGAGTCAGTAGGACTAGCGGGGGGGCCGCGACACGAGCAGTACTTC. Amino acids: CAISESVGLAGGPRHEQYF.

This chain links TRBV5-4 with TRBJ2-2, with D perhaps TRBD2 (6 bases). CDR1 SGHNT and CDR2 YYREEE come from the germline V gene (reference sequence). The CDR3 consists of 17 residues. V was clipped by 6 bases and J by 5 bases, with 23 bases between them. CDR3 bases: TGTGCCAGCACCTCTGGTGGGCGGGGCCCGGGGACCGGGGAGCTGTTTTTT. Protein product: CASTSGGRGPGTGELFF. The full variable domain, with the rest looked up from reference TRBV5-4 and TRBJ2-2, is ETGVTQSPTHLIKTRGQQVTLRCSSQSGHNTVSWYQQALGQGPQFIFQYYREEENGRGNFPPRFSGLQFPNYSSELNVNALELDDSALYLCASTSGGRGPGTGELFFGEGSRLTVL.

This chain uses TRBV5-5 with TRBJ2-3; TRBD2 agrees at 9 bases. The germline CDR1 and CDR2 sequences are SGHKS and YYEKEE (reference sequence). The CDR3 loop spans 15 amino acids. The ends lost 0 bases at V and 2 bases at J; junction bases unmatched: 1. The CDR3 DNA sequence: TGTGCCAGCAGCTTGGAGCGGGGGGTCACAGATACGCAGTATTTT. The encoded protein is CASSLERGVTDTQYF.

This clone was detected once. The J gene is TRBJ2-7, the V gene TRBV6-5; 9 positions agree with TRBD1. This CDR3 has 14 amino acids. V lost 8 bases and J lost 7; bases outside the gene matches: 12. CDR1 MNHEY and CDR2 SVGAGI come from the germline V gene. The CDR3 protein is CASSQQGAMGEQYF. The CDR3 DNA is TGTGCCAGCTCCCAACAGGGGGCGATGGGAGAGCAGTACTTC.

This chain joins TRBV18 and TRBJ1-1, with D perhaps matching TRBD1 (6 bases). V was clipped by 5 bases and J by 7 bases, with 17 bases between them. This CDR3 spans 14 amino acids. Germline V gene data show CDR1 as KGHSH and CDR2 as LQKENI. CDR3 sequence (DNA): TGTGCCAGCTCAGGGGGACAAGGGGTTTTTGAAGCTTTCTTT. Its protein is CASSGGQGVFEAFF.

The CDR3 nucleotides are TGTGCCTGGAGTCGCGGACAGGGCTATGGCTACACCTTC. Translating it yields CAWSRGQGYGYTF. J is TRBJ1-2 and V is TRBV30; TRBD1 matches 8 bases. CDR1 is GTSNPN and CDR2 is SVGIG in the germline V gene (reference sequence). With 2 bases clipped from V and 4 bases from J, the junction kept 3 bases outside the gene matches. The CDR3 spans 13 residues.

This chain connects TRBV9 to TRBJ2-1; 7 bases agree with TRBD1. Germline V gene lookup returns CDR1 SGDLS and CDR2 YYNGEE. V lost 2 bases, J lost 4 bases, and 12 bases stayed unmatched. The CDR3 has 17 amino acids. CDR3 coding DNA: TGTGCCAGCAGCGTTAAGGCTCACAGGGGTGGATACAATGAGCAGTTCTTC. Residues: CASSVKAHRGGYNEQFF.

The chain uses TRBV19 and TRBJ1-1; D may be TRBD1 (6 bases). Germline CDR1 and CDR2: LNHDA and SQIVND (reference sequence). Deletions cut 7 bases from V and 5 bases from J, with 20 bases between. CDR3 size: 15 residues. The CDR3 is CASTRGAQGSTEAFF. CDR3 in DNA: TGTGCCAGTACCCGGGGGGCGCAGGGGAGTACTGAAGCTTTCTTT.

Only a few counts were recorded for this clone. The CDR3 coding sequence is TGTGCCAGCAGGCTTATCGGGACTAGCGGCAATGAGCAGTTCTTC. It is translated as CASRLIGTSGNEQFF. The V call is TRBV7-3, the J call TRBJ2-1; 11 nucleotides line up with TRBD2. Germline CDR1 SGHTA, CDR2 FQGTGA. This CDR3 has 15 residues. V gave up 6 bases and J gave up 6 bases; unmatched junction bases: 7. Variable domain in full (rest from reference TRBV7-3 and TRBJ2-1): GAGVSQTPSNKVTEKGKYVELRCDPISGHTALYWYRQSLGQGPEFLIYFQGTGAADDSGLPNDRFFAVRPEGSVSTLKIQRTERGDSAVYLCASRLIGTSGNEQFFGPGTRLTVL.

This rearrangement joins TRBV7-2 to TRBJ1-5, with 7 bases aligning to TRBD1. There are 14 residues in the CDR3. J lost 4 bases, V lost 8 bases, and 8 bases had no gene match. Germline CDR1 reads SGHTA; CDR2 reads FQGNSA. DNA of the CDR3: TGTGCCAGCGCTGAGGGGGCCACAAATCAGCCCCAGCATTTT. It codes for CASAEGATNQPQHF.

V gene TRBV9 combines with J gene TRBJ2-3; possibly TRBD2 for D (6 bases). This CDR3 is built from 15 residues. Germline V gene lookup returns CDR1 SGDLS and CDR2 YYNGEE. Between the trimmed V and J ends, which lost 2 bases and 2 bases, there was a span of 12 bases. CDR3 DNA sequence: TGTGCCAGCAGCGTCGCCGGGGAGGACACAGATACGCAGTATTTT. It codes for CASSVAGEDTDTQYF. The entire variable domain, with the rest obtained from reference TRBV9 and TRBJ2-3, is as follows: DSGVTQTPKHLITATGQRVTLRCSPRSGDLSVYWYQQSLDQGLQFLIQYYNGEERAKGNILERFSAQQFPDLHSELNLSSLELGDSALYFCASSVAGEDTDTQYFGPGTRLTVL.

This clone appeared a few times. The CDR3 DNA reads as TGTGCCACCAGCGAAGGGACAGGGAATCCTGGAAACACCATATATTTT. Translation gives CATSEGTGNPGNTIYF. This chain links TRBV15 with TRBJ1-3, with 9 bases matching TRBD1. In germline, CDR1 is LNHNV, CDR2 YYDKDF (reference sequence). This CDR3 has 16 residues. V lost 5 bases and J lost 2; bases outside the gene matches: 7.

The chain is built from TRBV25-1 and TRBJ1-4, with D unclear. Germline lookup yields CDR1 MGHDK and CDR2 SYGVNS. The CDR3 is made up of 14 amino acids. The ends were cut back, 3 bases at V and 8 bases at J, with 13 bases in the middle. For the CDR3, the DNA is TGTGCCAGCAGTGATTCGCCGGGGAGGGAAAAACTGTTTTTT. Translated, it gives CASSDSPGREKLFF. The full variable domain, completed using reference TRBV25-1 and TRBJ1-4, is EADIYQTPRYLVIGTGKKITLECSQTMGHDKMYWYQQDPGMELHLIHYSYGVNSTEKGDLSSESTVSRIRTEHFPLTLESARPSHTSQYLCASSDSPGREKLFFGSGTQLSVL.

The chain joins TRBV5-4 to TRBJ2-1; the match to TRBD1 covers 11 bases. V trimming: 4 bases; J trimming: 8 bases; junction bases outside the gene matches: 5. The CDR3 is 14 amino acids. Per germline, CDR1 SGHNT and CDR2 YYREEE (reference sequence). CDR3 region: CASSPRTGGHEQFF. CDR3 DNA sequence: TGTGCCAGCAGCCCCCGGACAGGGGGCCATGAGCAGTTCTTC.

The chain carries TRBV2 and TRBJ1-5; D not resolved. Germline V gene data show CDR1 as SNHLY and CDR2 as FYNNEI. The CDR3 runs to 15 residues. V lost 8 bases, J lost 0 bases, and 14 bases lay in between. This CDR3 is CASVLGSYSNQPQHF. CDR3 in DNA: TGTGCCAGCGTTCTTGGGAGCTATAGCAATCAGCCCCAGCATTTT.

The V call is TRBV4-2, the J call TRBJ2-1; 12 bases align to TRBD2. The CDR3 covers 15 residues. The V and J ends lost 1 base and 7 bases, in that order; junction bases with no gene match: 2. Looked up from germline, CDR1 is LGHNA and CDR2 is YNFKEQ. The CDR3 is CASSQGLAGVNEQFF. CDR3 nucleotide sequence: TGTGCCAGCAGCCAAGGACTAGCGGGGGTGAATGAGCAGTTCTTC.

Written as DNA, the CDR3 is TGTGCCAGCTCTCTCGGGGCAGGGGGGCCCTACGAGCAGTACTTC. Its translation is CASSLGAGGPYEQYF. The chain couples TRBV18 to TRBJ2-7; the D gene is possibly TRBD1 (7 bases). The CDR3 is 15 residues long. Trimming stripped 6 bases from V and 2 bases from J, with 17 bases between. Germline CDR1 KGHSH, CDR2 LQKENI.

This clone was counted once. The chain couples TRBV6-5 to TRBJ1-6; TRBD1 might be the D (5 bases). The CDR3 totals 15 residues. Germline values: CDR1 MNHEY, CDR2 SVGAGI. V was clipped by 7 bases and J by 9 bases, with 19 bases between them. The CDR3 nucleotides read TGTGCCAGCACCACCCCGGGGGGTAGCGGTTCACCCCTCCACTTT. This translates into CASTTPGGSGSPLHF.

The J gene is TRBJ2-7, the V gene TRBV19, with 9 bases lining up with TRBD1. There are 15 residues in the CDR3. CDR1 and CDR2 from the germline V gene are LNHDA and SQIVND (reference sequence). Unmatched junction bases numbered 7, after V lost 4 bases and J lost 3 bases. For the CDR3, the DNA is TGTGCCAGTAGTACCGGGACAGGGTTTATCTACGAGCAGTACTTC. Translation gives CASSTGTGFIYEQYF.

The chain carries TRBV9 and TRBJ2-4; TRBD1 is a possible D gene (5 bases). Trimming pared 7 bases from V and 8 bases from J, leaving 16 bases between. Germline V gene sequence: CDR1 SGDLS, CDR2 YYNGEE. This CDR3 comprises 13 residues. This CDR3 reads CASGVDGRDIQYF. The CDR3 nucleotides are TGTGCCAGCGGTGTGGACGGCAGGGACATTCAGTACTTC.

V is TRBV6-1 and J is TRBJ1-4; 7 nucleotides agree with TRBD1. CDR3 length: 14 amino acids. V shed 6 bases, J shed 7 bases, and the junction held 8 bases outside the gene matches. Per the germline V gene, CDR1 is MNHNS and CDR2 is SASEGT. In DNA form, the CDR3 reads TGTGCCAGCAGGCAGGGGGGCAACCCTGAAAAACTGTTTTTT. Translated: CASRQGGNPEKLFF.

The genes are TRBV10-3 and TRBJ2-3; 13 positions agree with TRBD2. The CDR3 runs 15 residues. Germline V gene data show CDR1 as ENHRY and CDR2 as SYGVKD. The ends lost 8 bases at V and 3 bases at J; junction bases unmatched: 5. The CDR3, as DNA: TGTGCCATCGGACTAGCGGGGGAGGGGACAGATACGCAGTATTTT. Encoded protein: CAIGLAGEGTDTQYF.